These 30 T cell receptor beta chains were all obtained from the same sample, sequenced in a study of beta chain features in type 1 diabetes. Study-wide points: All four CD4+ subsets of Type 1 diabetes patients contained TCRB CDR3s that were moderately but significantly shorter.

Isolated RNA was reverse transcribed in full, so expressed TCRB transcripts were sequenced. Using immunoSEQ multiplex PCR, the repertoire was profiled, and TCRdb retains in-frame clones only, with some absent. The sample has about 340,000 clones, approximately 12% seen once. Their recognized antigens are unknown. Sequences were obtained from naive CD4+ T cells from blood. The receptors here all came from a woman aged 18-29 years with type 1 diabetes.

In its sample, this clone was seen a few times. The chain uses TRBV21-1 and TRBJ2-7; TRBD1, the D gene given by the table, was not confirmed from the DNA. TRBV21-1 is a pseudogene locus. The CDR3 has 13 amino acids. The CDR3 sequence: CASVRDIDYEQYV. CDR3 in DNA: TGTGCCAGCGTCCGGGACATCGACTACGAGCAGTACGTC.

The sample holds a few counts of this clone. The V and J genes are TRBV2 and TRBJ2-7; possibly TRBD2 for D (5 bases). This CDR3 comprises 12 residues. V was cut by 7 bases and J by 4 bases, with 11 bases left in between. CDR1 is SNHLY and CDR2 is FYNNEI in the germline V gene. The CDR3 is CASNRRGYEQYV. CDR3 nucleotides: TGTGCCAGCAACCGCCGGGGTTACGAGCAGTACGTC.

The V call is TRBV7-2, the J call TRBJ1-2; 7 bases agree with TRBD1. CDR1 is SGHTA and CDR2 is FQGNSA in the germline V gene. The V segment lost 5 bases and the J segment 2 bases; nucleotides outside the gene matches: 5. The CDR3 consists of 14 residues. The CDR3 sequence is CASSQGTANYGYTF. The CDR3 DNA is TGTGCCAGCAGCCAGGGGACAGCGAACTATGGCTACACCTTC.

The chain couples TRBV30 to TRBJ1-4; D remains ambiguous. Germline values: CDR1 GTSNPN, CDR2 SVGIG (reference sequence). The ends were cut back, 2 bases at V and 6 bases at J, with 4 bases in the middle. This CDR3 has 11 residues. The CDR3 protein is CAWSLYEKLFF. The CDR3 nucleotides are TGTGCCTGGAGTTTATATGAAAAACTGTTTTTT. Full variable domain (remainder filled in from reference TRBV30 and TRBJ1-4): SQTIHQWPATLVQPVGSPLSLECTVEGTSNPNLYWYRQAAGRGLQLLFYSVGIGQISSEVPQNLSASRPQDRQFILSSKKLLLSDSGFYLCAWSLYEKLFFGSGTQLSVL.

This clone was seen only a few times. The CDR3 DNA sequence: TGTGCCAGCAGCCAACGACAGGGCTACAATGAGCAGTTCTTC. Encoded protein: CASSQRQGYNEQFF. The chain carries TRBV7-3 and TRBJ2-1; 7 nucleotides align to TRBD1. Germline trimming cut 5 bases from V and 3 bases from J; bases unmatched to any gene: 4. The CDR3 is 14 residues long. The germline CDR1 and CDR2 sequences are SGHTA and FQGTGA.

This CDR3 is CASSRQGLEAFF. CDR3 nucleotides: TGTGCCAGCAGTCGACAGGGGCTTGAAGCTTTCTTT. This chain uses TRBV6-6 with TRBJ1-1; 8 nucleotides agree with TRBD1. This CDR3 has 12 residues. V was clipped by 5 bases and J by 7 bases; unmatched bases: 3. The germline gives CDR1 MNHNY, CDR2 SVGAGI (reference sequence).

This clone was observed a few times. V usage is TRBV30 and J usage is TRBJ2-5; 7 nucleotides line up with TRBD2. The CDR3 is 12 amino acids. Germline V gene data show CDR1 as GTSNPN and CDR2 as SVGIG (reference sequence). The V segment lost 8 bases and the J segment 11 bases; nucleotides outside the gene matches: 14. The DNA for the CDR3 is TGTGCCGGGGGGGGTCGGTCTTGGGAGCAGTACTTC. Its protein is CAGGGRSWEQYF. The variable domain in full, with the rest retrieved from reference TRBV30 and TRBJ2-5, is SQTIHQWPATLVQPVGSPLSLECTVEGTSNPNLYWYRQAAGRGLQLLFYSVGIGQISSEVPQNLSASRPQDRQFILSSKKLLLSDSGFYLCAGGGRSWEQYFGPGTRLLVL.

V gene TRBV5-1 combines with J gene TRBJ1-1; D remains unclear. The CDR3 length is 14 residues. Germline CDR1 and CDR2: SGHRS and YFSETQ. V lost 0 bases to trimming and J lost 3 bases, with 9 bases between them. In nucleotides, the CDR3 is TGCGCCAGCAGCTTGGGAGGGTTACACACTGAAGCTTTCTTT. Translation gives CASSLGGLHTEAFF. Supplemented by reference TRBV5-1 and TRBJ1-1, the full variable domain reads KAGVTQTPRYLIKTRGQQVTLSCSPISGHRSVSWYQQTPGQGLQFLFEYFSETQRNKGNFPGRFSGRQFSNSRSEMNVSTLELGDSALYLCASSLGGLHTEAFFGQGTRLTVV.

A few counts support this clone. The CDR3 loop reads CSVRGVDGYTF. In DNA form, the CDR3 reads TGCAGCGTCAGGGGCGTGGATGGCTACACCTTC. J is TRBJ1-2 and V is TRBV29-1; possibly TRBD1 for D (6 bases). CDR1 and CDR2 (germline): SQVTM, ANQGSEA. Trimming took 6 bases from V and 6 from J, leaving 11 bases between them. The CDR3 length is 11 residues.

There are a few counts of this clone. The chain employs TRBV27 and TRBJ2-1; D unresolved. The V gene's germline CDR1 is MNHEY and CDR2 SMNVEV (reference sequence). V was pared by 4 bases and J by 6 bases, with 4 bases between. The CDR3 length is 11 residues. For the CDR3, the DNA is TGTGCCAGCAGTTGGGCCAATGAGCAGTTCTTC. It specifies CASSWANEQFF.

The rearrangement uses TRBV5-4 and TRBJ2-7; weak D call: TRBD1 (5 bases). This CDR3 has 15 amino acids. The V gene lost 3 bases and the J gene lost 2 bases, with 15 bases spanning the gap. CDR1 and CDR2 from the germline V gene are SGHNT and YYREEE (reference sequence). The CDR3 bases are TGTGCCAGCAGCTCCCGGCAGGGTAGGGCCTACGAGCAGTACTTC. This codes for CASSSRQGRAYEQYF.

The sample holds a few counts of this clone. J is TRBJ2-1 and V is TRBV9; 8 nucleotides agree with TRBD2. J gave up 7 bases and V 0 bases, and 6 bases lay outside the gene matches. The V gene's germline CDR1 is SGDLS and CDR2 YYNGEE. The CDR3 is 15 amino acids. The CDR3 DNA follows: TGTGCCAGCAGCGTAGGAGCGGGAGTGGGTAATGAGCAGTTCTTC. Amino acid sequence: CASSVGAGVGNEQFF.

The genes are TRBV5-1 and TRBJ2-7; 10 bases are shared with TRBD1. V lost 3 bases to trimming and J lost 4 bases; unmatched junction nucleotides: 13. Germline V gene lookup returns CDR1 SGHRS and CDR2 YFSETQ. The CDR3 runs to 17 residues. CDR3 in amino acids: CASSSSLTGGSGYEQYF. CDR3 bases: TGCGCCAGCAGCTCGTCCCTGACAGGGGGCTCTGGTTACGAGCAGTACTTC. Full variable domain (missing parts from reference TRBV5-1 and TRBJ2-7): KAGVTQTPRYLIKTRGQQVTLSCSPISGHRSVSWYQQTPGQGLQFLFEYFSETQRNKGNFPGRFSGRQFSNSRSEMNVSTLELGDSALYLCASSSSLTGGSGYEQYFGPGTRLTVT.

The J gene is TRBJ2-1, the V gene TRBV6-1; 15 bases line up with TRBD2. This CDR3 region has 15 residues. V gave up 4 bases and J gave up 7 bases; unmatched junction bases: 2. Germline CDR1 MNHNS, CDR2 SASEGT. This CDR3 is CASSAGTSGRNEQFF. Written as DNA, the CDR3 is TGTGCCAGCAGTGCAGGGACTAGCGGGAGGAATGAGCAGTTCTTC.

The chain is built from TRBV11-2 and TRBJ1-5, with 8 bases aligning to TRBD1. CDR3 length equals 14 residues. V shed 5 bases, J shed 3 bases, and the junction held 3 bases outside the gene matches. Germline CDR1 and CDR2: SGHAT and FQNNGV. CDR3 protein: CASSGQGNNQPQHF. CDR3 DNA: TGTGCCAGCAGCGGACAGGGTAACAATCAGCCCCAGCATTTT.

This clone was picked up a small number of times. The J gene is TRBJ2-1, the V gene TRBV5-1; D is unclear. This CDR3 comprises 11 residues. The V gene's germline CDR1 is SGHRS and CDR2 YFSETQ. The V end lost 4 bases, the J end lost 10 bases, and 9 bases lay between the germline ends. As DNA, the CDR3 is TGCGCCAGCAGCGACTTTCAAGAGCAGTTCTTC. This encodes CASSDFQEQFF. Complete variable domain (other parts from reference TRBV5-1 and TRBJ2-1): KAGVTQTPRYLIKTRGQQVTLSCSPISGHRSVSWYQQTPGQGLQFLFEYFSETQRNKGNFPGRFSGRQFSNSRSEMNVSTLELGDSALYLCASSDFQEQFFGPGTRLTVL.

This clone has only a few counts. The rearrangement uses TRBV28 and TRBJ1-2, with 10 bases matching TRBD1. The germline CDR1 and CDR2 sequences are MDHEN and SYDVKM. This CDR3 is built from 15 residues. V lost 6 bases, J lost 4 bases, and 8 bases stayed unmatched. The CDR3 here is CASSGSGTGVYGYTF. The CDR3 DNA sequence: TGTGCCAGCAGCGGCTCCGGGACAGGGGTCTATGGCTACACCTTC.

This clone was counted between two and nine times. The chain links TRBV6-6 to TRBJ2-7, with D maybe TRBD1 (6 bases). This CDR3 contains 16 residues. V shed 5 bases and J shed 5 bases, with 22 bases lying between them. The V gene's germline CDR1 is MNHNY and CDR2 SVGAGI (reference sequence). CDR3 loop: CASSTALRGRRDEQYF. The CDR3 DNA sequence: TGTGCCAGCAGTACAGCCCTCAGGGGAAGGAGAGACGAGCAGTACTTC.

This clone came up a few times. The chain carries TRBV28 and TRBJ2-5; TRBD2 is a possible D gene (5 bases). Germline CDR1 and CDR2: MDHEN and SYDVKM. The CDR3 loop spans 12 amino acids. V was shortened by 2 bases and J by 4 bases, with 5 bases between the two germline ends. Here the CDR3 reads CASSLAGETQYF. The DNA of the CDR3 is TGTGCCAGCAGTTTAGCGGGAGAGACCCAGTACTTC.

The chain links TRBV19 to TRBJ2-3; D possibly corresponds to TRBD2 (5 bases). Per the germline V gene, CDR1 is LNHDA and CDR2 is SQIVND (reference sequence). This CDR3 has 12 amino acids. V lost 7 bases to trimming and J lost 6 bases, with 11 bases between them. CDR3 amino acids: CASTRSGDTQYF. CDR3 nucleotide sequence: TGTGCCAGTACCCGATCGGGGGATACGCAGTATTTT.

This clone was counted at least ten times. The chain joins TRBV7-2 to TRBJ2-1, with a possible D match to TRBD2 (7 bases). The CDR3 sequence is 14 residues long. From germline, CDR1 is SGHTA and CDR2 FQGNSA. V lost 10 bases and J 1 base, leaving 14 bases between the germline ends. As DNA, the CDR3 is TGTGCCATCGGGGGGCGGGGGTCCTACAATGAGCAGTTCTTC. As protein: CAIGGRGSYNEQFF.

The sample holds a few counts of this clone. The chain has TRBV5-1 and TRBJ2-7, with 7 positions matching TRBD2. Losses at the gene ends were 0 bases for V and 0 bases for J; bases not matched to a gene: 9. The CDR3 consists of 17 residues. Germline values: CDR1 SGHRS, CDR2 YFSETQ. CDR3 sequence: CASSLEGRSGNSYEQYF. CDR3 DNA: TGCGCCAGCAGCTTGGAGGGAAGAAGCGGGAACTCCTACGAGCAGTACTTC.

This clone was seen only a few times. The chain combines TRBV29-1 with TRBJ2-7; D uncertain. Per germline, CDR1 SQVTM and CDR2 ANQGSEA. The CDR3 is 14 amino acids. V lost 7 bases and J 0 bases, leaving 16 bases between the germline ends. This CDR3 reads CSAKISLSSYEQYF. CDR3 sequence (DNA): TGCAGCGCTAAAATTTCATTGAGCTCCTACGAGCAGTACTTC.

The rearrangement joins TRBV11-1 to TRBJ2-1; a weak D match, TRBD2 (6 bases). This CDR3 has 15 amino acids. V lost 5 bases and J 3 bases, leaving 14 bases between the germline ends. CDR1 and CDR2 (germline): SGHAT, FQDESV (reference sequence). CDR3 sequence reads: CASSPREIGYNEQFF. Here the CDR3 DNA reads TGTGCCAGCAGCCCACGGGAGATAGGCTACAATGAGCAGTTCTTC. The entire variable domain, with the rest obtained from reference TRBV11-1 and TRBJ2-1, is as follows: EAEVAQSPRYKITEKSQAVAFWCDPISGHATLYWYRQILGQGPELLVQFQDESVVDDSQLPKDRFSAERLKGVDSTLKIQPAELGDSAMYLCASSPREIGYNEQFFGPGTRLTVL.

This clone was seen a few times. The chain joins TRBV7-9 to TRBJ2-3, with 7 nucleotides matching TRBD1. Unmatched junction bases numbered 6, after V lost 3 bases and J lost 0 bases. This CDR3 has 16 residues. Germline CDR1 reads SEHNR; CDR2 reads FQNEAQ (reference sequence). CDR3 loop: CASSFPGQASTDTQYF. The CDR3 DNA sequence: TGTGCCAGCAGCTTCCCAGGACAGGCCAGCACAGATACGCAGTATTTT.

This clone occurred a few times. This chain uses TRBV5-4 with TRBJ2-7, with TRBD2 matching 12 bases. With V trimmed by 4 bases and J by 5 bases, 10 bases remained unmatched. The V gene's germline CDR1 is SGHNT and CDR2 YYREEE (reference sequence). The CDR3 runs 16 residues. The CDR3 loop reads CASSRGGLAGGHEQYF. The CDR3 bases are TGTGCCAGCAGCCGGGGCGGGCTAGCGGGAGGGCACGAGCAGTACTTC.

The J gene is TRBJ1-1, the V gene TRBV9; D remains unclear. CDR1 SGDLS and CDR2 YYNGEE come from the germline V gene. V was pared by 0 bases and J by 3 bases, with 12 bases between. The CDR3 runs 15 residues. The CDR3 DNA sequence: TGTGCCAGCAGCGTAGAGCCGGGGAGGCACACTGAAGCTTTCTTT. Encoded protein: CASSVEPGRHTEAFF. Full variable domain (remainder filled in from reference TRBV9 and TRBJ1-1): DSGVTQTPKHLITATGQRVTLRCSPRSGDLSVYWYQQSLDQGLQFLIQYYNGEERAKGNILERFSAQQFPDLHSELNLSSLELGDSALYFCASSVEPGRHTEAFFGQGTRLTVV.

In this sample, this clone turned up a few times. The chain is built from TRBV11-2 and TRBJ1-2, with a weak D call TRBD1 (6 bases). Germline V gives CDR1 SGHAT, CDR2 FQNNGV. With 5 bases removed from V and 6 bases from J, the gap between germline ends came to 19 bases. The CDR3 totals 15 residues. CDR3 loop: CASSPPWTATNGYTF. The DNA of the CDR3 is TGTGCCAGCAGCCCGCCCTGGACAGCGACGAATGGCTACACCTTC.

This clone was counted only a few times. This sequence joins TRBV7-9 and TRBJ1-3; D uncertain. The CDR3 is 13 amino acids. The germline V gene encodes CDR1 SEHNR and CDR2 FQNEAQ (reference sequence). V was pared by 7 bases and J by 2 bases, with 9 bases between. DNA for the CDR3: TGTGCCAGCACCCTCGGGACTGGAAACACCATATATTTT. This gives the protein CASTLGTGNTIYF.

V and J are TRBV30 and TRBJ2-5; perhaps TRBD2 as D (5 bases). The ends were cut back, 2 bases at V and 5 bases at J, with 21 bases in the middle. The CDR3 is 16 residues long. From germline, CDR1 is GTSNPN and CDR2 SVGIG (reference sequence). The CDR3 region is CAWSRGGNGWPETQYF. CDR3 sequence (DNA): TGTGCCTGGAGTCGTGGAGGCAACGGATGGCCGGAGACCCAGTACTTC.